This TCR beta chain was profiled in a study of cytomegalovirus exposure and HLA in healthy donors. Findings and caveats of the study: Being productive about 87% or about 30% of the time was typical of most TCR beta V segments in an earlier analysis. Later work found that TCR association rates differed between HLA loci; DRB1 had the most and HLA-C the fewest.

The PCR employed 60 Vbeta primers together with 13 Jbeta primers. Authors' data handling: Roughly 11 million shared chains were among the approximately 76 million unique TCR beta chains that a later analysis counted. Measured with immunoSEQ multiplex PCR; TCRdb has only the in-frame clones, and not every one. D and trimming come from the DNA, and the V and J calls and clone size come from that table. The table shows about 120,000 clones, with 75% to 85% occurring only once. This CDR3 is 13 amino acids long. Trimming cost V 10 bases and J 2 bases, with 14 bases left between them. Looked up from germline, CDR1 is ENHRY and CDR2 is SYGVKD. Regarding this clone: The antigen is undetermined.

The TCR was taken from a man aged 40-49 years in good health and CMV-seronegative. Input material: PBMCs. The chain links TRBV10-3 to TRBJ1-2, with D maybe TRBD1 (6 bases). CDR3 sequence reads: CATWATGNYGYTF. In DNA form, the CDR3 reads TGTGCCACTTGGGCCACAGGGAACTATGGCTACACCTTC.